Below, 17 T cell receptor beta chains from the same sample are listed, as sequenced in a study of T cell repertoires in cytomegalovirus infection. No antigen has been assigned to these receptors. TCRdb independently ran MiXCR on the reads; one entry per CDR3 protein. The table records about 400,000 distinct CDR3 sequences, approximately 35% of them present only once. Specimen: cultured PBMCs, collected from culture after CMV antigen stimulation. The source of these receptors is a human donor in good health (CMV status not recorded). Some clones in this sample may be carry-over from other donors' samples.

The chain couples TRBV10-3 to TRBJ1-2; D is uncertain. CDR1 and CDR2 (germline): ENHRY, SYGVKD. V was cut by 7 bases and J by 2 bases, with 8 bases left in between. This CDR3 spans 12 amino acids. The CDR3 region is CAIMGGNYGYTF. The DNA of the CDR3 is TGTGCCATCATGGGAGGGAACTATGGCTACACCTTC.

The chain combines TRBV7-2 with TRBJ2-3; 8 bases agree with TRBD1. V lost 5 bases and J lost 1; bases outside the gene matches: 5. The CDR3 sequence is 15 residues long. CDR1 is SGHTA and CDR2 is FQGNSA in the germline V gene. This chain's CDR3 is CASSPQTGGTDTQYF. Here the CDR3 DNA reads TGTGCCAGCAGCCCACAGACAGGGGGCACAGATACGCAGTATTTT.

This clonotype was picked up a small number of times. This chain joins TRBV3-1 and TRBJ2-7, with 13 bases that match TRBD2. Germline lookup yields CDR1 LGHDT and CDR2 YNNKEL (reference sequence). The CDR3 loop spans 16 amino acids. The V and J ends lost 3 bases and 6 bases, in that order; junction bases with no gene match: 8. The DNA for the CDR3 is TGTGCCAGCAGCCAGCGGCCGGGACTAGCGGGATTCGAGCAGTACTTC. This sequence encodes CASSQRPGLAGFEQYF.

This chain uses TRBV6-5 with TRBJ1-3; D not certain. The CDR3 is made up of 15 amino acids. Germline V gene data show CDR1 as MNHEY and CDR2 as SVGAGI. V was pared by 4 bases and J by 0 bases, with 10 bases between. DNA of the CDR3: TGTGCCAGCAGTTCCCCCCGCCGCTCTGGAAACACCATATATTTT. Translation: CASSSPRRSGNTIYF.

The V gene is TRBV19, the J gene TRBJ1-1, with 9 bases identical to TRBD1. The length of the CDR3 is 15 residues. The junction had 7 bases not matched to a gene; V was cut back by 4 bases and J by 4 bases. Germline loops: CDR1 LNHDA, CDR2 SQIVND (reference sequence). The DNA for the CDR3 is TGTGCCAGTAGTAAGGGACAGGGAGTGGGCACTGAAGCTTTCTTT. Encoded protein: CASSKGQGVGTEAFF.

The CDR3 region is CASSSTGFDTQYF. The CDR3, as DNA: TGTGCCAGCAGCTCAACAGGGTTTGATACGCAGTATTTT. The chain has TRBV7-3 and TRBJ2-3; D possibly corresponds to TRBD1 (6 bases). V was trimmed by 4 bases and J by 6 bases, leaving 11 bases between them. The CDR3 has 13 residues. Germline lookup yields CDR1 SGHTA and CDR2 FQGTGA.

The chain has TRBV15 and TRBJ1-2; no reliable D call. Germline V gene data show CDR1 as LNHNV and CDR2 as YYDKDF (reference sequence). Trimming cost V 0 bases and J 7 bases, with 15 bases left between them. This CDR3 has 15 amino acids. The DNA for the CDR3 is TGTGCCACCAGCAGAGACAACTCCCTCGGTGGTGGCTACACCTTC. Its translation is CATSRDNSLGGGYTF.

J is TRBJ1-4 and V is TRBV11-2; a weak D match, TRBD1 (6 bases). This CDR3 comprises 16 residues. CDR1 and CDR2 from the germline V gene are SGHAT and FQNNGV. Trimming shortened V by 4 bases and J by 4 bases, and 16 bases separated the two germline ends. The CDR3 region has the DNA TGTGCCAGCAGCTCCCGGCCGGGGGGCCTTAATGAAAAACTGTTTTTT. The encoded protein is CASSSRPGGLNEKLFF. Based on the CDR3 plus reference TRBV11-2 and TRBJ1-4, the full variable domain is EAGVAQSPRYKIIEKRQSVAFWCNPISGHATLYWYQQILGQGPKLLIQFQNNGVVDDSQLPKDRFSAERLKGVDSTLKIQPAKLEDSAVYLCASSSRPGGLNEKLFFGSGTQLSVL.

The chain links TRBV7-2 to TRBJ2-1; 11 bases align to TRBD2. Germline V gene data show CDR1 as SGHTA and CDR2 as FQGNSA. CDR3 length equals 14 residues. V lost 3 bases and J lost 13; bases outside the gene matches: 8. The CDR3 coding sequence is TGTGCCAGCAGCTTTAACCTAGCGGGAGGAGAACAGTTCTTC. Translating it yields CASSFNLAGGEQFF.

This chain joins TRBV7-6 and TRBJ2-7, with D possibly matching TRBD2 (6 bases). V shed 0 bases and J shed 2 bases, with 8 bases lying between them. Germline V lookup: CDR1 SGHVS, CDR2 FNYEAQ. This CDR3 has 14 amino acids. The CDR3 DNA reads TGTGCCAGCAGCTTAGCATGGGGGGCCTACGAGCAGTACTTC. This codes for CASSLAWGAYEQYF.

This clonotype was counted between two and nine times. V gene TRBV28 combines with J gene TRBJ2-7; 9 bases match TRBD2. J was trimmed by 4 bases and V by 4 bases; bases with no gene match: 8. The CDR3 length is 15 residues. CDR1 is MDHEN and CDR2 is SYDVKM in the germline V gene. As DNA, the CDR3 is TGTGCCAGCAGTTCGGGTGCTAGCGGGACGTACGAGCAGTACTTC. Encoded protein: CASSSGASGTYEQYF.

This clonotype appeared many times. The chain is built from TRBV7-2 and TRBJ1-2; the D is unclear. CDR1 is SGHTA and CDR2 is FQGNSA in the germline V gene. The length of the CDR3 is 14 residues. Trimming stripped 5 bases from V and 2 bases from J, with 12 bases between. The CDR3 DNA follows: TGTGCCAGCAGCCCCATCGGGGAGAACTATGGCTACACCTTC. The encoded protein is CASSPIGENYGYTF.

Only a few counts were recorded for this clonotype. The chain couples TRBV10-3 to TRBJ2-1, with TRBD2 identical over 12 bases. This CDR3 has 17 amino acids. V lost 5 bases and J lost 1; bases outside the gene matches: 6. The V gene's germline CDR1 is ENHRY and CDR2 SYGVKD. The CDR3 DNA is TGTGCCATCAGTAGCCGACTAGCGGGAGCTTCCTACAATGAGCAGTTCTTC. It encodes CAISSRLAGASYNEQFF.

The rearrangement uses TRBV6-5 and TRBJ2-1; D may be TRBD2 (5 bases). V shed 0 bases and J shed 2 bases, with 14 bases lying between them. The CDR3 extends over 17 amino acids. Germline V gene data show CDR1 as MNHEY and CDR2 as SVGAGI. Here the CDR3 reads CASSYSMPGETYNEQFF. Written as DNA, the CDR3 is TGTGCCAGCAGTTACTCGATGCCCGGGGAGACCTACAATGAGCAGTTCTTC.

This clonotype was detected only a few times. The CDR3 here is CASGLVLSGTVNTEAFF. CDR3 bases: TGTGCTAGTGGTTTGGTACTCTCCGGGACGGTCAACACTGAAGCTTTCTTT. The J gene is TRBJ1-1, the V gene TRBV12-5; D perhaps matches TRBD1 (5 bases). V lost 0 bases, J lost 2 bases, and 16 bases lay in between. Germline V CDR1 and CDR2: LGHNT, FRNRAP. This CDR3 has 17 amino acids.

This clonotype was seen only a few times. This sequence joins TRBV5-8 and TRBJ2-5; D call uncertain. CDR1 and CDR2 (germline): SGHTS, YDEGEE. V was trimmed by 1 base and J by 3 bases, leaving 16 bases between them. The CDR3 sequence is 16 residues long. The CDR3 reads CASSLWEGVREETQYF. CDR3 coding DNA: TGTGCCAGCAGCTTGTGGGAAGGTGTCCGTGAAGAGACCCAGTACTTC.

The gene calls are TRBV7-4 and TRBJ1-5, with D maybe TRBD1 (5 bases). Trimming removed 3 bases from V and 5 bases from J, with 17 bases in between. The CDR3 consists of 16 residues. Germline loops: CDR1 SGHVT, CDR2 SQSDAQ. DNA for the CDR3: TGTGCCAGCAGCTTTGAGGGACGCGAGGAGGATCAGCCCCAGCATTTT. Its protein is CASSFEGREEDQPQHF.